The T cell receptor beta chain under discussion was sequenced for a study of blood T cell repertoires in COVID-19. The wider study: Acute and convalescent COVID-19 specimens originated in the United States, Italy and Spain.

The germline gives CDR1 SGHRS, CDR2 YFSETQ. This CDR3 contains 18 residues. Trimming cost V 3 bases and J 0 bases; bases outside gene matches: 9. In the authors' methods: The assay estimated nucleated cells by amplifying reference gene primers. Libraries were prepared by immunoSEQ multiplex PCR; TCRdb keeps only in-frame clonotypes and omits some of them. The V and J calls and clone size were taken over from that table, and D and trimming were inferred from the DNA. This repertoire shows around 300,000 clones, roughly nine tenths found once; its top ten account for roughly 2.3%. This TCR derives from a man younger than 35 with active or convalescent COVID-19. V gene TRBV5-1 combines with J gene TRBJ2-3; 11 bases align to TRBD2. Sequencing was done on a sample of peripheral blood. The CDR3 region has the DNA TGCGCCAGCAGCTCACTAGCGGGAGCCCATATTAGCACAGATACGCAGTATTTT. Amino acid sequence: CASSSLAGAHISTDTQYF.